This section outlines one T cell receptor (beta chain) sequence together with its context. The sample is drawn from a study of blood T cell repertoires in COVID-19. Study at large: Sites across the United States, Italy and Spain contributed samples from acute and convalescent COVID-19. PBMCs, B-cell-depleted T cells, or T cells were the source of the cDNA or gDNA that made up the material.

As originally analysed: Reference gene primers were amplified, and this amplification served to estimate nucleated cell counts. The assay was immunoSEQ multiplex PCR, and TCRdb's table has in-frame clones only and misses some. That table supplies the V and J calls and clone size; D and trimming were determined from the DNA. Of around 200,000 clones listed, 84% are singletons. Trimming removed 1 base at V and 2 bases at J, with 3 bases between. The CDR3 extends over 12 amino acids. In germline, CDR1 is SGHTS, CDR2 YDEGEE. The TCR was taken from a woman older than 75 with active or convalescent COVID-19. This chain connects TRBV5-8 to TRBJ2-5; D is unresolved. Sequenced: peripheral blood. In DNA form, the CDR3 reads TGTGCCAGCAGCTTGCAACAAGAGACCCAGTACTTC. This translates into CASSLQQETQYF. The entire variable domain, with the rest obtained from reference TRBV5-8 and TRBJ2-5, is as follows: EAGVTQSPTHLIKTRGQQATLRCSPISGHTSVYWYQQALGLGLQFLLWYDEGEERNRGNFPPRFSGRQFPNYSSELNVNALELEDSALYLCASSLQQETQYFGPGTRLLVL.